This TCR beta chain is drawn from a study of T cells in Graves' hyperthyroidism and ophthalmopathy. Study outcomes and limitations: Ophthalmopathy onset followed model prediction by a median about six months.

Amplified TCR beta CDR3 regions came from RNA transcripts. First-round RT-PCR of the TCR CDR3 relied on the HTBI primer set. One entry per CDR3 protein, called by TCRdb with MiXCR from the multiplex PCR reads. The data contain around 300,000 distinct CDR3 sequences, roughly 15% of them singletons. As concerns this clonotype: Its antigen is unknown.

The V gene's germline CDR1 is LNHDA and CDR2 SQIVND (reference sequence). The CDR3 has 17 residues. The V end lost 0 bases, the J end lost 1 base, and 14 bases lay between the germline ends. This chain joins TRBV19 and TRBJ2-3; a possible D gene is TRBD2 (6 bases). The sequencing sample was made of blood. The source is a woman between 50 and 59 years old with Graves' hyperthyroidism that later progressed to Graves' ophthalmopathy. The chain's CDR3 is CASSIEAVTGGTDTQYF. The CDR3 DNA reads as TGTGCCAGTAGTATAGAAGCTGTGACGGGAGGCACAGATACGCAGTATTTT.